The source of this T cell receptor beta chain is a study of lymphopenia after photon versus proton radiotherapy. Study conclusions and caveats: Photon-treated patients lost naive T cells and TCR diversity; proton-treated stayed stable.

Clones were sequenced by immunoSEQ multiplex PCR, and TCRdb holds only the in-frame ones, with some missing. This table holds thousands of clones, approximately 76% found once. CDR1 SGHRS and CDR2 YFSETQ come from the germline V gene. The V end was cut by 1 base, the J end by 1 base, with 11 bases between. The CDR3 loop spans 15 amino acids. In its sample, this clone was seen a few times. The antigen remains undetermined. The sequence came from a man older than 75 with esophageal cancer. This chain uses TRBV5-1 with TRBJ1-2; no reliable D call. The sequences come from peripheral blood, collected from a patient treated with proton-based radiotherapy. CDR3 region: CASSLRADDNYGYTF. CDR3 DNA sequence: TGCGCCAGCAGCTTGCGGGCAGACGATAACTATGGCTACACCTTC.